Shown below are 19 T cell receptor beta chains from a single sample sequenced in a study of blood T cell repertoires in COVID-19 (dated by TCRdb to 2020 to 2022). Library generation was performed with the immunoSEQ multiplex PCR assay. Here the immuneACCESS table is served through TCRdb, limited to in-frame sequences with V and J called. Missing clones are a known gap in these copies; in checked studies unresolved V genes cover under half, and the rest lacks a known reason. The sample table lists over 100,000 clones, roughly 75% of them with a count of one. Together, the top ten hold roughly 4% of the sample. The sequenced sample consisted of peripheral blood. The origin of the receptors is a human donor in a cohort sampled during active or convalescent COVID-19.

J is TRBJ1-4 and V is TRBV6-6, with a possible D match to TRBD1 (6 bases). From germline, CDR1 is MNHNY and CDR2 SVGAGI (reference sequence). This CDR3 spans 19 amino acids. V lost 5 bases and J lost 6, with 28 bases in between. The CDR3 region is CASSRYPLSYRDGDEKLFF. CDR3 DNA: TGTGCCAGCAGTCGATACCCTCTTTCTTACAGGGACGGGGATGAAAAACTGTTTTTT.

The chain links TRBV5-1 to TRBJ2-7, with D hard to call. The V end lost 5 bases, the J end lost 2 bases, and 8 bases lay between the germline ends. The CDR3 sequence is 12 residues long. Germline assignment: CDR1 SGHRS and CDR2 YFSETQ. This CDR3 is CASRADTYEQYF. As DNA, the CDR3 is TGCGCCAGCAGGGCAGACACCTACGAGCAGTACTTC.

V and J are TRBV19 and TRBJ2-3; TRBD1 aligns across 9 bases. J gave up 5 bases and V 6 bases, and 9 bases lay outside the gene matches. Per the germline V gene, CDR1 is LNHDA and CDR2 is SQIVND (reference sequence). CDR3 size: 15 residues. The CDR3 spells CASRSGQGVVDTQYF. CDR3 nucleotide sequence: TGTGCCAGTAGATCGGGACAGGGAGTTGTAGATACGCAGTATTTT.

The rearrangement joins TRBV29-1 to TRBJ2-5; the match to TRBD1 covers 11 bases. Trimming took 7 bases from V and 5 from J; bases not matched to a gene: 12. The germline CDR1 and CDR2 sequences are SQVTM and ANQGSEA. The CDR3 has 15 residues. This CDR3 reads CSGIGQGARDETQYF. As DNA, the CDR3 is TGCAGCGGGATAGGACAGGGGGCGCGTGACGAGACCCAGTACTTC.

The chain carries TRBV9 and TRBJ1-1; D might be TRBD1 (5 bases). Between the trimmed V and J ends, which lost 4 bases and 6 bases, there was a span of 19 bases. Germline V gene data show CDR1 as SGDLS and CDR2 as YYNGEE. CDR3 length: 15 residues. The CDR3 loop reads CASSHPLGGKSEAFF. DNA of the CDR3: TGTGCCAGCAGCCATCCCCTGGGGGGGAAGTCTGAAGCTTTCTTT.

The table lists this clone with a few counts. This chain joins TRBV10-3 and TRBJ1-2; TRBD1 matches at 8 bases. V dropped 3 bases and J dropped 8; count of bases not matched to a gene: 14. Per the germline V gene, CDR1 is ENHRY and CDR2 is SYGVKD. This CDR3 region has 16 residues. The CDR3 reads CAISDPIKDRVGGYTF. The CDR3 nucleotides are TGTGCCATCAGTGACCCCATAAAGGACAGGGTCGGCGGCTACACCTTC.

V usage is TRBV18 and J usage is TRBJ2-5; 9 nucleotides align to TRBD2. This CDR3 region has 14 residues. J was trimmed by 3 bases and V by 1 base; bases with no gene match: 0. The germline V gene has CDR1 KGHSH and CDR2 LQKENI. CDR3 in DNA: TGTGCCAGCTCACCACTAGCGGGGGAAGAGACCCAGTACTTC. Translation gives CASSPLAGEETQYF.

V gene TRBV11-3 combines with J gene TRBJ2-1, with 7 bases fitting TRBD2. The CDR3 has 19 amino acids. V was pared by 3 bases and J by 7 bases, with 21 bases of the junction left unmatched. Looked up from germline, CDR1 is SGHNT and CDR2 is YENEEA. In DNA, the CDR3 is TGTGCCAGCAGCTTGACATTCCCGGGCGCGGGAGCGTTTGTAAATGAGCAGTTCTTC. This sequence encodes CASSLTFPGAGAFVNEQFF. Filled out from reference TRBV11-3 and TRBJ2-1, the complete variable domain reads EAGVVQSPRYKIIEKKQPVAFWCNPISGHNTLYWYLQNLGQGPELLIRYENEEAVDDSQLPKDRFSAERLKGVDSTLKIQPAELGDSAVYLCASSLTFPGAGAFVNEQFFGPGTRLTVL.

The genes are TRBV11-2 and TRBJ1-1; no reliable D call. CDR3 length: 14 amino acids. V lost 5 bases and J lost 4, with 14 bases in between. CDR1 is SGHAT and CDR2 is FQNNGV in the germline V gene. CDR3 DNA: TGTGCCAGCAGCCCGCACGGGGTATCCACTGAAGCTTTCTTT. It codes for CASSPHGVSTEAFF.

This clone is a singleton in its sample. J is TRBJ2-2 and V is TRBV9; 9 nucleotides align to TRBD1. Looked up from germline, CDR1 is SGDLS and CDR2 is YYNGEE. The V segment lost 6 bases and the J segment 5 bases; nucleotides outside the gene matches: 8. The CDR3 totals 15 residues. CDR3 in amino acids: CASNSDRGFTGELFF. The CDR3 region has the DNA TGTGCCAGCAATTCCGACAGGGGGTTTACCGGGGAGCTGTTTTTT.

V and J are TRBV15 and TRBJ2-7; tentatively, D is TRBD1 (5 bases). With 5 bases removed from V and 0 bases from J, the gap between germline ends came to 11 bases. Germline CDR1 LNHNV, CDR2 YYDKDF (reference sequence). The CDR3 totals 14 residues. CDR3 nucleotide sequence: TGTGCCACCAGCGAACAGGATTTCTCCTACGAGCAGTACTTC. This translates into CATSEQDFSYEQYF.

V is TRBV19 and J is TRBJ2-3; TRBD1 is a possible D gene (6 bases). The CDR3 spans 14 residues. Looked up from germline, CDR1 is LNHDA and CDR2 is SQIVND (reference sequence). The ends were cut back, 7 bases at V and 2 bases at J, with 13 bases in the middle. The CDR3 nucleotides are TGTGCCAGTAAGCGACAGGACCTCACAGATACGCAGTATTTT. This gives the protein CASKRQDLTDTQYF.

The rearrangement joins TRBV9 to TRBJ2-2; TRBD2 matches at 8 bases. Germline V gene sequence: CDR1 SGDLS, CDR2 YYNGEE. The junction had 8 bases not matched to a gene; V was cut back by 3 bases and J by 1 base. CDR3 size: 17 residues. DNA for the CDR3: TGTGCCAGCAGCGGCGGGGGGTTATCGGGGAACACCGGGGAGCTGTTTTTT. Translation: CASSGGGLSGNTGELFF.

The rearrangement uses TRBV6-1 and TRBJ2-5, with D hard to call. The CDR3 extends over 15 amino acids. V gave up 2 bases and J gave up 5 bases, with 15 bases separating them. Germline CDR1 and CDR2: MNHNS and SASEGT. CDR3 sequence: CASSENSSPRETQYF. The CDR3 bases are TGTGCCAGCAGTGAAAATTCGTCCCCTAGGGAGACCCAGTACTTC.

This clone was seen only once. The chain is built from TRBV19 and TRBJ2-1; D not certain. This CDR3 comprises 13 residues. The V end lost 9 bases, the J end lost 3 bases, and 12 bases lay between the germline ends. Germline loops: CDR1 LNHDA, CDR2 SQIVND (reference sequence). The CDR3 reads CASRGSDYNEQFF. In nucleotides, the CDR3 is TGTGCCAGCAGAGGCAGCGACTACAATGAGCAGTTCTTC.

The chain joins TRBV6-5 to TRBJ1-2; 9 positions agree with TRBD1. The CDR3 has 14 residues. In germline, CDR1 is MNHEY, CDR2 SVGAGI. V shed 4 bases, J shed 5 bases, and the junction held 5 bases outside the gene matches. CDR3: CASSLDRGRYGYTF. CDR3 in DNA: TGTGCCAGCAGTTTGGACAGGGGTCGGTATGGCTACACCTTC.

This clone was observed a single time. This chain links TRBV5-4 with TRBJ2-7; 8 bases match TRBD2. With V trimmed by 4 bases and J by 2 bases, 5 bases remained unmatched. Germline V gene sequence: CDR1 SGHNT, CDR2 YYREEE (reference sequence). This CDR3 is built from 14 residues. In nucleotides, the CDR3 is TGTGCCAGCAGCCCCCGGGGGGGCACCTACGAGCAGTACTTC. This encodes CASSPRGGTYEQYF.

The genes are TRBV5-8 and TRBJ2-2; D remains ambiguous. V dropped 3 bases and J dropped 4 bases, with 19 bases sitting between them. The CDR3 is made up of 17 amino acids. In germline, CDR1 is SGHTS, CDR2 YDEGEE. DNA for the CDR3: TGTGCCAGCAGCTCCGTTTCGTTGGCCGCCCCCACCGGGGAGCTGTTTTTT. This encodes CASSSVSLAAPTGELFF.

V is TRBV2 and J is TRBJ2-7, with 9 bases matching TRBD2. Unmatched junction bases numbered 8, after V lost 3 bases and J lost 5 bases. The CDR3 loop spans 15 amino acids. Germline CDR1 reads SNHLY; CDR2 reads FYNNEI. CDR3 sequence: CASSDFGTSTNEQYF. In DNA form, the CDR3 reads TGTGCCAGCAGTGATTTTGGGACTAGCACCAACGAGCAGTACTTC.